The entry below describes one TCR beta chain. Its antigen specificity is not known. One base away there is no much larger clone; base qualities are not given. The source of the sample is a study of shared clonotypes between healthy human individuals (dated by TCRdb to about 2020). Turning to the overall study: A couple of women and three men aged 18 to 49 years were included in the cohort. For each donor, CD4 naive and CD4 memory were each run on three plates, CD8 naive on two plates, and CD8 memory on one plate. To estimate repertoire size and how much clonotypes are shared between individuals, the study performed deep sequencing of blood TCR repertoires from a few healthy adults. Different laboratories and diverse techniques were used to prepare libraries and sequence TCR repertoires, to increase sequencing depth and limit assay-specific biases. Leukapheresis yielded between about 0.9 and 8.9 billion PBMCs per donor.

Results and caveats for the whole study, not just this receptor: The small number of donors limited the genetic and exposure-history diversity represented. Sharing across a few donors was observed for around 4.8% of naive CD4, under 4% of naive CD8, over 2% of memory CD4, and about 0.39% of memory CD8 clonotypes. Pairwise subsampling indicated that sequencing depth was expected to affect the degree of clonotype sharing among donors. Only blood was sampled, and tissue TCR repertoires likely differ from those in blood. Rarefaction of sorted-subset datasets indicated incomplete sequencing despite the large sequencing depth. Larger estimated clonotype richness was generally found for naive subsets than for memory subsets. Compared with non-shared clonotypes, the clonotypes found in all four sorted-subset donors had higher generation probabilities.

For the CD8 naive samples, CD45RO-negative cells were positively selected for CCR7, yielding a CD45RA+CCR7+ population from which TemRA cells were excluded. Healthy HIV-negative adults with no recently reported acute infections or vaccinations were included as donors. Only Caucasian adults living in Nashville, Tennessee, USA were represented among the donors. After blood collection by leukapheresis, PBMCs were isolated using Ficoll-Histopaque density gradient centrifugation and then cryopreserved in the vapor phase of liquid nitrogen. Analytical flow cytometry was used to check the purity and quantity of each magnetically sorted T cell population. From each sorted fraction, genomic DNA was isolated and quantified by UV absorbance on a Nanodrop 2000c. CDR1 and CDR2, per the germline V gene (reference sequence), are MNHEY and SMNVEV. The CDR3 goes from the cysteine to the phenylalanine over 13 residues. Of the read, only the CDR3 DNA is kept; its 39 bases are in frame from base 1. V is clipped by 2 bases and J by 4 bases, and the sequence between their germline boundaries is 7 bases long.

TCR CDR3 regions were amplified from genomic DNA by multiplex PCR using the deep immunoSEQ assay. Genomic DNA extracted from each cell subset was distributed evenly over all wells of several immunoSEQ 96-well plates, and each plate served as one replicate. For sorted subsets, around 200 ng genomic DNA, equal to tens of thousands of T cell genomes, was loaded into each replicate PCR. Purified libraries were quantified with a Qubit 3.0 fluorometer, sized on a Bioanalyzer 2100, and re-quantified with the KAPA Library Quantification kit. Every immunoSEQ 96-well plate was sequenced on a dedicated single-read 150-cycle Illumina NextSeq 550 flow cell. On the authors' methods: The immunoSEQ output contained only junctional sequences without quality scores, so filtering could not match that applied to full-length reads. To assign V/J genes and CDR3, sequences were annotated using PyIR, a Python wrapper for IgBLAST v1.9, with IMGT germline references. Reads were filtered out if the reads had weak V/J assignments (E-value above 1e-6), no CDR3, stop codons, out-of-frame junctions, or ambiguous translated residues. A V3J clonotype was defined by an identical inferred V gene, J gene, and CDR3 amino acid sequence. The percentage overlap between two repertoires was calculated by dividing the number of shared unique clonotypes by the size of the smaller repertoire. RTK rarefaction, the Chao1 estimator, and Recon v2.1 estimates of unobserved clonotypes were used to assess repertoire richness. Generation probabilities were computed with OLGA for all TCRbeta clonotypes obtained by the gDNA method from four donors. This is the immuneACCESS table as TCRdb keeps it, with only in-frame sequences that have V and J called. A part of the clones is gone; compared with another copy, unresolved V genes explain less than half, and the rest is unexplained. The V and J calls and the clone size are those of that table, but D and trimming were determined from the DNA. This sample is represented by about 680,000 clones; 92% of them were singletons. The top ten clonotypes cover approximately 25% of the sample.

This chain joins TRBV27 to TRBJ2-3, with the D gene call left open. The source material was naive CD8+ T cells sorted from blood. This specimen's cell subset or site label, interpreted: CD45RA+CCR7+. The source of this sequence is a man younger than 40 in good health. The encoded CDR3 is CASSLRVADTQYF. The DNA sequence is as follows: TGTGCCAGCAGTTTACGTGTTGCAGATACGCAGTATTTT.